This T cell receptor beta chain was captured by sequencing in a study of cytomegalovirus exposure and HLA in healthy donors. With respect to this clone: What it binds is unknown.

CDR3 size: 15 residues. Germline-derived CDR1 and CDR2 are MDHEN and SYDVKM. Primers included in the PCR were 60 Vbeta and 13 Jbeta primers. Libraries were prepared by immunoSEQ multiplex PCR; TCRdb keeps only in-frame clonotypes and omits some of them. This table has roughly 160,000 clones, roughly 79% appearing once. Study outcomes and limitations: Several of the most significant clusters appeared linked to common viral pathogens, based on a later analysis. Across donors, most TCRs were seen rarely, yet some public ones were widespread.

This TCR came from a woman between 45 and 65 years old in good health and CMV-seronegative. The sample consisted of PBMCs. This chain joins TRBV28 and TRBJ2-5; D might be TRBD2 (6 bases). The DNA matches TRBJ2-7 better at its end, which makes the J call doubtful. CDR3 in DNA: TGTGCCAGCAGTTTTGTGAGGCTAGCGACTTACGAGCAGTACTTC. It codes for CASSFVRLATYEQYF.